This TCR beta chain was sequenced in a study of lymphopenia after photon versus proton radiotherapy. This CDR3 is 14 amino acids long. V was trimmed by 3 bases and J by 4 bases, leaving 14 bases between them. From germline, CDR1 is SGHTS and CDR2 YDEGEE. This clone was seen a few times. Sequencing was performed with immunoSEQ multiplex PCR; in TCRdb, only in-frame clones are kept and a portion is missing. The table has nearly 25,000 clones, roughly 85% seen once. This TCR derives from a woman aged 70 to 79 with pancreatic cancer. The specimen comprised peripheral blood, sampled from a patient treated with proton-based radiotherapy. The chain couples TRBV5-8 to TRBJ2-7; possibly TRBD1 or TRBD2 for D (6 bases each). The CDR3 nucleotides are TGTGCCAGCAGCTCCCCACGGAGGGGGTACGAGCAGTACTTC. This gives the protein CASSSPRRGYEQYF.